What follows are 10 T cell receptor beta chains derived from one specimen sequenced in a study of T cell responses to AZD1222 COVID-19 vaccine. Only in-frame clones appear in the TCRdb table, and some are missing; sequencing was by immunoSEQ multiplex PCR. The table has around 91,000 clones, over 75% seen once. Sample: peripheral blood, taken on day 0 of AZD1222 vaccination. These receptors all come from an adult in good health.

The chain joins TRBV11-2 to TRBJ2-7; D might be TRBD2 (5 bases). Germline CDR1 is SGHAT and CDR2 is FQNNGV. V was trimmed by 2 bases and J by 5 bases, leaving 10 bases between them. The CDR3 loop spans 13 amino acids. The CDR3 nucleotides read TGTGCCAGCAGCTTAAGGACTGCGGACGAGCAGTACTTC. Protein sequence: CASSLRTADEQYF.

This clone was seen a single time. This chain links TRBV2 with TRBJ1-1, with TRBD1 as a possible D gene (5 bases). V lost 5 bases to trimming and J lost 5 bases, with 12 bases between them. Germline CDR1 is SNHLY and CDR2 is FYNNEI. CDR3 length equals 13 residues. The CDR3 reads CASSIEGRTEAFF. The CDR3 bases are TGTGCCAGCAGTATCGAGGGACGGACTGAAGCTTTCTTT.

The V call is TRBV15, the J call TRBJ2-5; 8 positions match TRBD2. With 1 base clipped from V and 3 bases from J, the junction kept 4 bases outside the gene matches. Germline CDR1 LNHNV, CDR2 YYDKDF (reference sequence). This CDR3 has 15 residues. In DNA, the CDR3 is TGTGCCACCAGCAGAGGCGGGAGGCGAGAAGAGACCCAGTACTTC. Amino acids: CATSRGGRREETQYF.

The CDR3 region is CASSQYVDAAYGYTF. For the CDR3, the DNA is TGCGCCAGCAGCCAATATGTGGACGCGGCATATGGCTACACCTTC. The chain combines TRBV4-3 with TRBJ1-2; D call uncertain. This CDR3 is built from 15 residues. Deletions cut 2 bases from V and 5 bases from J, with 15 bases between. Germline V gene sequence: CDR1 LGHNA, CDR2 YSLEER.

This clone appeared a single time. The CDR3 here is CASELRGSPLHF. The DNA for the CDR3 is TGTGCCAGCGAGCTCCGGGGGTCACCCCTCCACTTT. The V and J genes are TRBV6-5 and TRBJ1-6, with a tentative D call TRBD1 (5 bases). The CDR3 runs to 12 residues. With 8 bases removed from V and 10 bases from J, the gap between germline ends came to 12 bases. Germline V gene sequence: CDR1 MNHEY, CDR2 SVGAGI.

This clone was counted between two and nine times. The chain carries TRBV2 and TRBJ1-1; 7 bases are a match to TRBD1. The CDR3 length is 15 residues. In germline, CDR1 is SNHLY, CDR2 FYNNEI. V trimming: 3 bases; J trimming: 0 bases; junction bases outside the gene matches: 4. The DNA for the CDR3 is TGTGCCAGCAGTGACAGGGGGTACTTGAACACTGAAGCTTTCTTT. Protein sequence: CASSDRGYLNTEAFF.

CDR3 residues: CASSYSQGKWTEAFF. CDR3 DNA sequence: TGTGCCAGCAGTTACTCACAGGGGAAATGGACTGAAGCTTTCTTT. This chain joins TRBV6-5 and TRBJ1-1, with TRBD1 matching 7 bases. V was pared by 0 bases and J by 5 bases, with 6 bases of the junction left unmatched. Germline assignment: CDR1 MNHEY and CDR2 SVGAGI. The CDR3 sequence is 15 residues long.

Note on this clone: Other DNA sequences in the sample encode the same CDR3. The J gene is TRBJ1-2, the V gene TRBV6-5; D gene uncertain. The CDR3 runs 14 residues. V was trimmed by 0 bases and J by 2 bases, leaving 7 bases between them. Looked up from germline, CDR1 is MNHEY and CDR2 is SVGAGI. CDR3 amino acids: CASSYSGRNYGYTF. DNA for the CDR3: TGTGCCAGCAGTTACTCAGGGAGAAACTATGGCTACACCTTC.

The CDR3 protein is CASSDLRDSVEGYTF. In nucleotides, the CDR3 is TGTGCCAGCAGTGATCTTCGGGACAGTGTAGAAGGCTACACCTTC. This chain joins TRBV2 and TRBJ1-2, with 7 positions matching TRBD1. CDR3 length: 15 amino acids. Germline CDR1 is SNHLY and CDR2 is FYNNEI. V was pared by 3 bases and J by 8 bases, with 12 bases of the junction left unmatched.

J is TRBJ1-6 and V is TRBV5-5; D call uncertain. The CDR3 extends over 14 amino acids. Looked up from germline, CDR1 is SGHKS and CDR2 is YYEKEE (reference sequence). V was cut by 2 bases and J by 8 bases, with 11 bases left in between. The CDR3 DNA sequence: TGTGCCAGCAGCTTCGGGCGGGGTGATTCACCCCTCCACTTT. Residues: CASSFGRGDSPLHF.